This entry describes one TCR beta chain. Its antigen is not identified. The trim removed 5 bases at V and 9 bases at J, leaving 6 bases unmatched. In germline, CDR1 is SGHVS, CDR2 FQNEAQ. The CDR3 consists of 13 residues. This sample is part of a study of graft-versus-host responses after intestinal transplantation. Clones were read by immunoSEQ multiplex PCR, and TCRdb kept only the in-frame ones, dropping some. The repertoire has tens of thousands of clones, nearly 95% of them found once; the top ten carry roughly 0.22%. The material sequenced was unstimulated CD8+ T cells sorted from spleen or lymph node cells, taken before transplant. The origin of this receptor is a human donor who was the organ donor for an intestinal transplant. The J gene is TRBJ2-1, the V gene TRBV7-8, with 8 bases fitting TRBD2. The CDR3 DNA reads TGTGCCAGCAGCCTGGGGACTAGTTTTGAGCAGTTCTTC. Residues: CASSLGTSFEQFF.